This T cell receptor beta chain originates from a study of fetal regulatory T cell absence and autoimmunity. As for the study in general: Exocrine pancreas autoimmunity occurred in IPEX patients lacking clinical diabetes.

Comment on this clone: Its antigen is still unknown.

Clones were read by immunoSEQ multiplex PCR, and TCRdb kept only the in-frame ones, dropping some. The table includes 46,000 or so clones, around 83% detected once. V dropped 4 bases and J dropped 0 bases, with 13 bases sitting between them. The CDR3 runs to 15 residues. Germline assignment: CDR1 SGHVS and CDR2 FNYEAQ. Study-wide results and limits: Pancreas TCRs were oligoclonally enriched versus cord blood, some clones over 95-fold. Broadly similar TRB gene family usage was seen in pancreas and cord blood.

The receptor's source is a newborn boy with IPEX syndrome. The rearrangement links TRBV7-6 to TRBJ2-7; no firm D call. The material sequenced was cord blood. The CDR3 loop reads CASSYSAASSYEQYF. DNA for the CDR3: TGTGCCAGCAGCTATTCGGCGGCTAGCTCCTACGAGCAGTACTTC.